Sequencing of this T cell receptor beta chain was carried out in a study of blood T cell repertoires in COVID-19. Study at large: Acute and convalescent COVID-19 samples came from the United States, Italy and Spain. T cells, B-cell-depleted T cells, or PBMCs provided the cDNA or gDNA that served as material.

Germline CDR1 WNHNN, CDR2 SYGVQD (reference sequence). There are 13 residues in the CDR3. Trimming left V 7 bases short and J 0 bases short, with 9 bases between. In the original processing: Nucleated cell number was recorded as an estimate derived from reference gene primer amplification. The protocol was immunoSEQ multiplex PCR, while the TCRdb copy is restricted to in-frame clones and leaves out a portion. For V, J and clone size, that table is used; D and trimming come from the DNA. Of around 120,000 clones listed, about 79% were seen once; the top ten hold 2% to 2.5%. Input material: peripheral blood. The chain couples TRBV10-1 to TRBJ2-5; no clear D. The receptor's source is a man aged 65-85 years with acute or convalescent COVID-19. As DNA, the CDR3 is TGCGCCAGCATGTTCCCCTACCAAGAGACCCAGTACTTC. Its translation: CASMFPYQETQYF.